One sample yielded the 32 T cell receptor beta chains listed below, sequenced in a study of cytomegalovirus exposure and HLA in healthy donors. The study ran its PCR with 60 Vbeta and 13 Jbeta primers. Sequenced by immunoSEQ multiplex PCR; TCRdb stores in-frame clones only, minus some. Among around 93,000 clones, approximately 81% were seen once, and the ten largest hold 3% to 3.5%. The sample comprised PBMCs. These receptors were obtained from a woman in her thirties or forties in good health and CMV-seronegative.

The chain recombines TRBV28 with TRBJ1-1, with D maybe TRBD1 (5 bases). This CDR3 contains 13 residues. V was shortened by 6 bases and J by 7 bases, with 15 bases between the two germline ends. Per the germline V gene, CDR1 is MDHEN and CDR2 is SYDVKM. The CDR3 here is CASRGGGPLEAFF. The CDR3 DNA sequence: TGTGCCAGCAGGGGGGGAGGGCCCCTTGAAGCTTTCTTT. Variable domain in full (rest from reference TRBV28 and TRBJ1-1): DVKVTQSSRYLVKRTGEKVFLECVQDMDHENMFWYRQDPGLGLRLIYFSYDVKMKEKGDIPEGYSVSREKKERFSLILESASTNQTSMYLCASRGGGPLEAFFGQGTRLTVV.

The rearrangement joins TRBV6-6 to TRBJ1-1; no firm D call. V lost 10 bases and J lost 5, with 11 bases in between. This CDR3 spans 11 amino acids. Germline V gives CDR1 MNHNY, CDR2 SVGAGI (reference sequence). The CDR3 sequence is CATYRGTEAFF. CDR3 in DNA: TGTGCCACCTATAGAGGTACTGAAGCTTTCTTT.

This clone was seen a handful of times. The rearrangement joins TRBV10-3 to TRBJ1-1; the D gene is possibly TRBD1 (5 bases). V was trimmed by 7 bases and J by 4 bases, leaving 16 bases between them. Germline values: CDR1 ENHRY, CDR2 SYGVKD. The CDR3 is 14 amino acids. The CDR3 here is CAINGKRGGTEAFF. The CDR3 bases are TGTGCCATCAACGGGAAAAGGGGAGGCACTGAAGCTTTCTTT.

The gene calls are TRBV2 and TRBJ1-5; D possibly corresponds to TRBD1 (6 bases). Germline V gene sequence: CDR1 SNHLY, CDR2 FYNNEI. The V and J ends lost 5 bases and 0 bases respectively, with 8 bases between them. The CDR3 is 14 amino acids. The CDR3 region is CASSTGNSNQPQHF. The DNA of the CDR3 is TGTGCCAGCAGTACAGGGAATAGCAATCAGCCCCAGCATTTT.

This chain connects TRBV10-2 to TRBJ1-3, with 10 bases aligning to TRBD1. The germline gives CDR1 WSHSY, CDR2 SAAADI. V trimming: 6 bases; J trimming: 9 bases; junction bases outside the gene matches: 8. There are 14 residues in the CDR3. The CDR3 nucleotides read TGCGCCAGCAGCCCCGGGACAGGGGAAGGCACCATATATTTT. Translation: CASSPGTGEGTIYF.

V gene TRBV5-1 combines with J gene TRBJ2-7, with D possibly TRBD1 on 6 matching bases. CDR1 and CDR2 from the germline V gene are SGHRS and YFSETQ. The CDR3 sequence is 12 residues long. V lost 2 bases and J 5 bases, leaving 8 bases between the germline ends. CDR3 sequence reads: CASSLQGHEQYF. DNA of the CDR3: TGCGCCAGCAGCTTACAGGGACACGAGCAGTACTTC.

CDR3 amino acids: CASSVGRVGQGAGELFF. The CDR3 DNA is TGTGCCAGCAGCGTAGGGAGGGTGGGACAGGGGGCCGGGGAGCTGTTTTTT. The V call is TRBV9, the J call TRBJ2-2; 11 positions match TRBD1. CDR3 length equals 17 residues. V was pared by 0 bases and J by 6 bases, with 7 bases of the junction left unmatched. CDR1 is SGDLS, CDR2 YYNGEE, per germline.

The chain joins TRBV6-1 to TRBJ2-3, with D possibly being TRBD1 (5 bases). The V gene lost 3 bases and the J gene lost 1 base, with 11 bases spanning the gap. From germline, CDR1 is MNHNS and CDR2 SASEGT. CDR3 size: 15 residues. The DNA of the CDR3 is TGTGCCAGCAGTGATCGCAGGGCCGGCACAGATACGCAGTATTTT. As protein: CASSDRRAGTDTQYF.

This clone showed up just a few times. The V and J genes are TRBV28 and TRBJ2-1, with 11 bases fitting TRBD2. Germline trimming cut 6 bases from V and 8 bases from J; bases unmatched to any gene: 6. Germline V gives CDR1 MDHEN, CDR2 SYDVKM. The CDR3 extends over 14 amino acids. CDR3 sequence reads: CASSTSGSPHEQFF. The CDR3 DNA is TGTGCCAGCAGCACTAGCGGGAGCCCCCATGAGCAGTTCTTC. The variable domain in full, completed from reference TRBV28 and TRBJ2-1, reads DVKVTQSSRYLVKRTGEKVFLECVQDMDHENMFWYRQDPGLGLRLIYFSYDVKMKEKGDIPEGYSVSREKKERFSLILESASTNQTSMYLCASSTSGSPHEQFFGPGTRLTVL.

The chain combines TRBV19 with TRBJ1-1, with D hard to call. The CDR3 spans 13 residues. Germline CDR1 and CDR2: LNHDA and SQIVND (reference sequence). The V gene lost 2 bases and the J gene lost 0 bases, with 4 bases spanning the gap. CDR3 DNA: TGTGCCAGTAGTATAATATTGAACACTGAAGCTTTCTTT. This translates into CASSIILNTEAFF.

The chain carries TRBV4-3 and TRBJ2-3; perhaps TRBD1 as D (6 bases). The V and J ends lost 1 base and 0 bases respectively, with 17 bases between them. The germline gives CDR1 LGHNA, CDR2 YSLEER. This CDR3 contains 18 residues. As DNA, the CDR3 is TGCGCCAGCAGCCAAGGTTACGGCAGGGGCTCTAGCACAGATACGCAGTATTTT. It codes for CASSQGYGRGSSTDTQYF.

This rearrangement joins TRBV7-3 to TRBJ2-2; no reliable D call. Per germline, CDR1 SGHTA and CDR2 FQGTGA. This CDR3 spans 16 amino acids. Deletions cut 5 bases from V and 2 bases from J, with 15 bases between. As DNA, the CDR3 is TGTGCCAGCAGCCTTCCTTCCCCTAAAAACACCGGGGAGCTGTTTTTT. Translating it yields CASSLPSPKNTGELFF.

The chain has TRBV13 and TRBJ1-1, with D unclear. The CDR3 loop spans 15 amino acids. In germline, CDR1 is PRHDT, CDR2 FYEKMQ (reference sequence). The V and J ends lost 4 bases and 3 bases respectively, with 15 bases between them. The CDR3 loop reads CASSSDYGEDTEAFF. The CDR3 DNA is TGTGCCAGCAGCTCCGATTACGGAGAGGACACTGAAGCTTTCTTT.

This clone came up once. At the DNA level, this CDR3 is encoded by other sequences in the same sample as well. The V gene is TRBV15, the J gene TRBJ2-1; tentatively, D is TRBD2 (6 bases). CDR1 and CDR2 from the germline V gene are LNHNV and YYDKDF (reference sequence). This CDR3 region has 15 residues. Trimming left V 1 base short and J 5 bases short, with 12 bases between. CDR3 sequence: CATSRGVGGNNEQFF. CDR3 DNA: TGTGCCACCAGCAGAGGGGTCGGGGGTAACAATGAGCAGTTCTTC.

This rearrangement joins TRBV6-1 to TRBJ2-4, with 7 bases identical to TRBD1. The CDR3 runs to 15 residues. Germline lookup yields CDR1 MNHNS and CDR2 SASEGT. The trim removed 3 bases at V and 3 bases at J, leaving 5 bases unmatched. CDR3 residues: CASSDHRGVKNIQYF. The DNA for the CDR3 is TGTGCCAGCAGTGACCACAGGGGTGTCAAAAACATTCAGTACTTC.

This chain uses TRBV7-6 with TRBJ2-3; TRBD2 is a possible D gene (5 bases). V dropped 5 bases and J dropped 6 bases, with 6 bases sitting between them. From germline, CDR1 is SGHVS and CDR2 FNYEAQ. The CDR3 covers 11 residues. The CDR3 DNA reads as TGTGCCAGCAGCCGCGGGGATACGCAGTATTTT. Amino acid sequence: CASSRGDTQYF.

The rearrangement links TRBV5-4 to TRBJ1-2, with D possibly being TRBD1 (5 bases). Germline V gives CDR1 SGHNT, CDR2 YYREEE (reference sequence). V lost 0 bases and J 6 bases, leaving 15 bases between the germline ends. The CDR3 spans 15 residues. CDR3 region: CASSLVGRRGDGYTF. Written as DNA, the CDR3 is TGTGCCAGCAGCTTGGTTGGGCGAAGGGGCGATGGCTACACCTTC.

CDR3 DNA: TGCAGCGTTGAAGGGACAGGGGGCTTCGAGCAGTACTTC. The encoded protein is CSVEGTGGFEQYF. The chain combines TRBV29-1 with TRBJ2-7, with 11 positions matching TRBD1. Germline CDR1 is SQVTM and CDR2 is ANQGSEA. There are 13 residues in the CDR3. V shed 1 base and J 6 bases; nucleotides not matched to a gene: 2.

The V call is TRBV7-9, the J call TRBJ2-2; possibly TRBD2 for D (5 bases). The CDR3 is 15 residues long. V shed 0 bases and J shed 6 bases, with 11 bases lying between them. CDR1 and CDR2 from the germline V gene are SEHNR and FQNEAQ (reference sequence). CDR3 residues: CASSLAGVSSGELFF. CDR3 DNA: TGTGCCAGCAGCTTAGCGGGAGTAAGTTCCGGGGAGCTGTTTTTT.

The V and J genes are TRBV9 and TRBJ2-5; 11 bases are a match to TRBD2. Per germline, CDR1 SGDLS and CDR2 YYNGEE. V lost 0 bases, J lost 5 bases, and 12 bases stayed unmatched. The length of the CDR3 is 18 residues. The CDR3 is CASSVGLAGPGKDETQYF. As DNA, the CDR3 is TGTGCCAGCAGCGTAGGACTAGCGGGACCGGGGAAGGATGAGACCCAGTACTTC.

The chain joins TRBV21-1 to TRBJ2-1; no DNA check was done on the table's D call, TRBD2. TRBV21-1 is shown as a pseudogene. The CDR3 contains 17 residues. Written as DNA, the CDR3 is TGTGCCAGCAGCAAAGAGGGGGAGACTAGCGGGACCTCAACTCAGTTCTTC. Translated: CASSKEGETSGTSTQFF.

The chain has TRBV27 and TRBJ2-5; the D is unclear. V was shortened by 4 bases and J by 4 bases, with 10 bases between the two germline ends. Per the germline V gene, CDR1 is MNHEY and CDR2 is SMNVEV (reference sequence). The length of the CDR3 is 13 residues. CDR3: CASSSPTGETQYF. DNA for the CDR3: TGTGCCAGCAGTTCGCCGACGGGAGAGACCCAGTACTTC.

This clone was found a few times. J is TRBJ2-3 and V is TRBV28, with 11 positions matching TRBD1. The CDR3 runs to 15 residues. Germline CDR1 MDHEN, CDR2 SYDVKM. With V trimmed by 6 bases and J by 7 bases, 9 bases remained unmatched. The chain's CDR3 is CASRKGGTGGNTQYF. As DNA, the CDR3 is TGTGCCAGCAGAAAGGGAGGGACAGGGGGTAATACGCAGTATTTT.

The rearrangement links TRBV28 to TRBJ2-7; 10 bases align to TRBD1. The germline V gene has CDR1 MDHEN and CDR2 SYDVKM. Losses at the gene ends were 6 bases for V and 7 bases for J; bases not matched to a gene: 12. The CDR3 is 15 amino acids. This chain's CDR3 is CASRRQGAGGWEQYF. Here the CDR3 DNA reads TGTGCCAGCAGACGACAGGGGGCTGGGGGGTGGGAGCAGTACTTC.

The V and J genes are TRBV7-3 and TRBJ1-1; no clear D gene. The CDR3 is made up of 13 amino acids. Germline CDR1 SGHTA, CDR2 FQGTGA. With 5 bases removed from V and 4 bases from J, the gap between germline ends came to 11 bases. DNA for the CDR3: TGTGCCAGCAGCCAAGGGAGTATCACTGAAGCTTTCTTT. Translation gives CASSQGSITEAFF.

V gene TRBV29-1 combines with J gene TRBJ2-1; the match to TRBD2 covers 8 bases. V shed 4 bases and J 3 bases; nucleotides not matched to a gene: 5. Germline loops: CDR1 SQVTM, CDR2 ANQGSEA. CDR3 length: 14 residues. The DNA of the CDR3 is TGCAGCGTTGTGGAGCGGGAGCTCTACAATGAGCAGTTCTTC. It is translated as CSVVERELYNEQFF.

The CDR3 coding sequence is TGCAGCGTTGTTGGTCGGACAAGACAAGAGACCCAGTACTTC. Protein: CSVVGRTRQETQYF. The V and J genes are TRBV29-1 and TRBJ2-5, with D possibly matching TRBD1 (5 bases). This CDR3 is built from 14 residues. V was clipped by 4 bases and J by 2 bases, with 14 bases between them. CDR1 is SQVTM and CDR2 is ANQGSEA in the germline V gene.

This clone has only one observation. The rearrangement joins TRBV6-1 to TRBJ1-2; 8 bases fit TRBD1. Trimming took 11 bases from V and 4 from J; bases not matched to a gene: 6. This CDR3 comprises 12 residues. Germline assignment: CDR1 MNHNS and CDR2 SASEGT. The CDR3: CAVRQGTYGYTF. The CDR3 coding sequence is TGTGCCGTCCGACAGGGGACCTATGGCTACACCTTC.

This chain links TRBV6-4 with TRBJ1-1; TRBD1 agrees at 8 bases. Germline V lookup: CDR1 MRHNA, CDR2 SNTAGT. J was trimmed by 1 base and V by 3 bases; bases with no gene match: 1. The CDR3 has 14 amino acids. CDR3 coding DNA: TGTGCCAGCAGTGAACAGGGGGGGAACACTGAAGCTTTCTTT. Its translation: CASSEQGGNTEAFF.

J is TRBJ1-2 and V is TRBV6-6, with TRBD1 identical over 11 bases. Trimming took 10 bases from V and 8 from J; bases not matched to a gene: 3. CDR1 and CDR2 from the germline V gene are MNHNY and SVGAGI (reference sequence). CDR3 length: 11 residues. The CDR3 region has the DNA TGTGCCACCGGACAGGGGGCGGGCTACACCTTC. It codes for CATGQGAGYTF.

The chain combines TRBV6-4 with TRBJ1-2; the match to TRBD1 covers 8 bases. CDR3 size: 13 residues. Germline trimming cut 6 bases from V and 7 bases from J; bases unmatched to any gene: 7. Germline V gene lookup returns CDR1 MRHNA and CDR2 SNTAGT. The CDR3 loop reads CASSPGGELGYTF. Here the CDR3 DNA reads TGTGCCAGCAGCCCAGGGGGCGAACTTGGCTACACCTTC.

The chain carries TRBV6-1 and TRBJ2-3, with no clear D. This CDR3 comprises 14 residues. The germline CDR1 and CDR2 sequences are MNHNS and SASEGT. V dropped 4 bases and J dropped 2 bases, with 10 bases sitting between them. CDR3 sequence: CASSGGVATDTQYF. DNA of the CDR3: TGTGCCAGCAGTGGAGGCGTAGCCACAGATACGCAGTATTTT.